Listed below are T cell receptor beta chains from one sample, sequenced in a study of Ad26.COV2.S vaccination and SARS-CoV-2 variants. Profiling relied on immunoSEQ multiplex PCR, and the TCRdb table lists in-frame clones only, not all of them. Altogether about 350,000 clones are present, about 89% being singletons, with the ten largest covering about 5%. The sequencing here drew on peripheral blood, taken in a trial of Ad26.COV2.S vaccine versus placebo. Source of these receptors: a person aged 18-65 years who received the Ad26.COV2.S COVID-19 vaccine or a placebo. CDR3s include the opening cysteine and the closing phenylalanine or tryptophan. Fields, in order: CDR3 protein, CDR3 DNA, J gene, V gene, D gene. D genes are given only for firm matches.

CASSRDRVNTEAFF | TGTGCCAGCAGCAGGGACAGGGTGAACACTGAAGCTTTCTTT | TRBJ1-1 | TRBV5-4 | TRBD1
CASSPSGISGNTIYF | TGTGCCAGCTCACCCTCGGGAATCTCCGGAAACACCATATATTTT | TRBJ1-3 | TRBV18 | NA
CASSSGVSSYEQYF | TGTGCCAGCAGCTCAGGGGTTAGCTCCTACGAGCAGTACTTC | TRBJ2-7 | TRBV11-2 | NA
CASSYGDGYSGNTIYF | TGTGCCAGCAGCTATGGCGACGGCTACTCTGGAAACACCATATATTTT | TRBJ1-3 | TRBV5-6 | NA
CASRVQGDETQYF | TGTGCCAGCAGAGTACAGGGGGATGAGACCCAGTACTTC | TRBJ2-5 | TRBV28 | TRBD1
CASSRTVNSYNEQFF | TGTGCCAGCAGTCGCACGGTAAACTCCTACAATGAGCAGTTCTTC | TRBJ2-1 | TRBV27 | NA
CASSQETSGYNEQFF | TGTGCCAGCAGCCAAGAAACTAGCGGGTACAATGAGCAGTTCTTC | TRBJ2-1 | TRBV4-2 | TRBD2
CASSVHASTNPDTQYF | TGTGCCAGCAGCGTACACGCTAGTACAAATCCAGATACGCAGTATTTT | TRBJ2-3 | TRBV9 | NA
CASSFGQEETQYF | TGTGCCAGCAGTTTTGGACAGGAAGAGACCCAGTACTTC | TRBJ2-5 | TRBV12-3/TRBV12-4 | TRBD1
CASSIGTGFSGANVLTF | TGTGCCAGTAGTATAGGGACAGGCTTCTCTGGGGCCAACGTCCTGACTTTC | TRBJ2-6 | TRBV19 | TRBD1